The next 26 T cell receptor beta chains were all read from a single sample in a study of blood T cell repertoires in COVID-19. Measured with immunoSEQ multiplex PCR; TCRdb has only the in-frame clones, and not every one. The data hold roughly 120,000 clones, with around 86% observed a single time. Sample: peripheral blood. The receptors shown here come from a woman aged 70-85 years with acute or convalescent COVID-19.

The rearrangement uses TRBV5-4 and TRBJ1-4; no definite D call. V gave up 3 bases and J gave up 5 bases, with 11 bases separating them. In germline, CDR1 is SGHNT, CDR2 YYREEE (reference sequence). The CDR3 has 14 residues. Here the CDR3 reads CASSWAGRNEKLFF. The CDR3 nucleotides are TGTGCCAGCAGCTGGGCGGGGAGAAATGAAAAACTGTTTTTT.

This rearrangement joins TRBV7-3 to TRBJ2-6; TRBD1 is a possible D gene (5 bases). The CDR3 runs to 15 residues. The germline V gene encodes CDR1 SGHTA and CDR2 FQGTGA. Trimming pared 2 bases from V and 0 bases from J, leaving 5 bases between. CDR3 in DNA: TGTGCCAGCAGCTTAGACAGCTCTGGGGCCAACGTCCTGACTTTC. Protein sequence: CASSLDSSGANVLTF.

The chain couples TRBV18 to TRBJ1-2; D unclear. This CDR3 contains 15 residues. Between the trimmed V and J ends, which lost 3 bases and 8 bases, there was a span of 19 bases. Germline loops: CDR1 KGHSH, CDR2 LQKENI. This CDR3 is CASSPSENPLTGYTF. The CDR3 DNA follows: TGTGCCAGCTCACCCAGCGAGAACCCGCTTACAGGCTACACCTTC.

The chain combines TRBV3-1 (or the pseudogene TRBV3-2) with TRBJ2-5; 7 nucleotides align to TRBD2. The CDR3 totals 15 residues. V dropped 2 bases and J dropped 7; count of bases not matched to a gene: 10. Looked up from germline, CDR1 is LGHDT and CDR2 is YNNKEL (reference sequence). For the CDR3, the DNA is TGTGCCAGCAGCCAACGCGCCGGGACGGGGGGGACCCAGTACTTC. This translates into CASSQRAGTGGTQYF.

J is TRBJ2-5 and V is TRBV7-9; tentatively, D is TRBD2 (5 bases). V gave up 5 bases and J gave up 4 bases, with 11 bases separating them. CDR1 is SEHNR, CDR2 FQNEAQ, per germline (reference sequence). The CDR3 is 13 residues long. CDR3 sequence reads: CASSPGIGETQYF. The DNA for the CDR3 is TGTGCCAGCAGCCCGGGGATCGGAGAGACCCAGTACTTC.

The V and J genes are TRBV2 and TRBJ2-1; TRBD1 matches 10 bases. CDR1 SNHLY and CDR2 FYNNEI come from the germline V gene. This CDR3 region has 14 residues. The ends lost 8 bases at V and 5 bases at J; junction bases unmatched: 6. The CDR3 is CASGLGTGDNEQFF. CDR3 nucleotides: TGTGCCAGCGGACTGGGGACAGGGGACAATGAGCAGTTCTTC.

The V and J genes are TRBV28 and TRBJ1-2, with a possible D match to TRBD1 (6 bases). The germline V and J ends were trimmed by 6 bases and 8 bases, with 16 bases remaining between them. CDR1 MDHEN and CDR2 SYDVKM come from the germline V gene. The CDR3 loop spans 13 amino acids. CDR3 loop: CASSPGQIVGYTF. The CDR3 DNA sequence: TGTGCCAGCAGCCCCGGACAGATAGTAGGCTACACCTTC.

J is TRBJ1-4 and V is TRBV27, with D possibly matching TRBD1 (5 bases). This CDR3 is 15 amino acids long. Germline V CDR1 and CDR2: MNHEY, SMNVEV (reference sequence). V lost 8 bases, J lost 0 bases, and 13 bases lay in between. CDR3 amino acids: CASGSWGATNEKLFF. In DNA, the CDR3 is TGTGCCAGCGGCTCTTGGGGGGCAACTAATGAAAAACTGTTTTTT.

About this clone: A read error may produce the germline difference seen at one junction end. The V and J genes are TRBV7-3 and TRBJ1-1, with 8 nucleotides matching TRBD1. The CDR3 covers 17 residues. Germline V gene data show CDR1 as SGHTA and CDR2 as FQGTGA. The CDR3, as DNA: TGTGCCAGCAGGCAACAGGGGGTAACGACTCGGAACCCTGAAGCTTTCTTT. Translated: CASRQQGVTTRNPEAFF.

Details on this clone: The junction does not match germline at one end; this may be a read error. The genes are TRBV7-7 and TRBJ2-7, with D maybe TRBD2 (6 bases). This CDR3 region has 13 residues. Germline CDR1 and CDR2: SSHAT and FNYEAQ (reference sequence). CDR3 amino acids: CASSPRVGGEQYF. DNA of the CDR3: TGTGCTAGCAGCCCCCGGGTGGGGGGCGAGCAGTACTTC.

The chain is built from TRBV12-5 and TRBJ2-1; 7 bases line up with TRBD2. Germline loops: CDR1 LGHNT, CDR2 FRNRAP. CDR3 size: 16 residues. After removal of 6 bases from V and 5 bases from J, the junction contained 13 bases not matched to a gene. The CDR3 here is CASGPVGLEVHNEQFF. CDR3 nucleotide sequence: TGTGCTAGTGGCCCGGTAGGACTAGAAGTTCACAATGAGCAGTTCTTC.

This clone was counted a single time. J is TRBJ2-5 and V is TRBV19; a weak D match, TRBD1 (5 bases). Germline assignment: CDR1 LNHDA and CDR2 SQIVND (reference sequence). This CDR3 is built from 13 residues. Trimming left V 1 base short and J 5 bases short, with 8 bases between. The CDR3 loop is CASSIAGLETQYF. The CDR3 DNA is TGTGCCAGTAGTATAGCAGGGTTGGAGACCCAGTACTTC.

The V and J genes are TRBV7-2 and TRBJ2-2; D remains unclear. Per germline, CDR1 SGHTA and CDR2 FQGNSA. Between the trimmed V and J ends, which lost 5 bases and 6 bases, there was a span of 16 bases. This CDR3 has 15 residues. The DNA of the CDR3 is TGTGCCAGCAGCCCAGTACACCCACCCGCCGGGGAGCTGTTTTTT. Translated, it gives CASSPVHPPAGELFF.

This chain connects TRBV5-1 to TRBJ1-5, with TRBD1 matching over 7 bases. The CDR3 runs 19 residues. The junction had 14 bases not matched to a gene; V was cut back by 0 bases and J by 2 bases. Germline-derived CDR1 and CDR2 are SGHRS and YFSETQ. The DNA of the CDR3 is TGCGCCAGCAGCTTGGTCCAGGGGGTCCCCTACAATGGCAATCAGCCCCAGCATTTT. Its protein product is CASSLVQGVPYNGNQPQHF.

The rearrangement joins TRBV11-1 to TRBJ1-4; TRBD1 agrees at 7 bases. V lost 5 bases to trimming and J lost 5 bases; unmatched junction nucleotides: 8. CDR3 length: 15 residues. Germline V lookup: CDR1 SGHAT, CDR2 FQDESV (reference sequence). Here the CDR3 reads CASSDRTGSNEKLFF. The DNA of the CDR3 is TGTGCCAGCAGCGACCGGACAGGATCCAATGAAAAACTGTTTTTT.

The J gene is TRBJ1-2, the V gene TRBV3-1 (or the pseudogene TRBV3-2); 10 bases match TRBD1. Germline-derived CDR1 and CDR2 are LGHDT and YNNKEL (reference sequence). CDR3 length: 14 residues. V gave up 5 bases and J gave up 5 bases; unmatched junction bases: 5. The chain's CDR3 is CASSGQGEGYGYTF. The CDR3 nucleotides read TGTGCCAGCAGCGGACAGGGGGAAGGATATGGCTACACCTTC.

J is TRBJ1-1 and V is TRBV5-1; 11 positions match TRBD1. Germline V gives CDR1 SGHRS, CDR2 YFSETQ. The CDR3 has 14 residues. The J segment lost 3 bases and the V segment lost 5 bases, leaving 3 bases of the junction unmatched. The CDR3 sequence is CASRSGQGDTEAFF. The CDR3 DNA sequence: TGCGCCAGCAGATCGGGACAGGGGGACACTGAAGCTTTCTTT.

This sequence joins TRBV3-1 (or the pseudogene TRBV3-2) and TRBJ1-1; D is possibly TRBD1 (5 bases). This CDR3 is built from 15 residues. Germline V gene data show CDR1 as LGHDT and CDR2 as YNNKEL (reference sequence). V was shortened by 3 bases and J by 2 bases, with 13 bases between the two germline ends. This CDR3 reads CASSQPGGYNTEAFF. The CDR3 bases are TGTGCCAGCAGCCAGCCGGGGGGGTACAACACTGAAGCTTTCTTT.

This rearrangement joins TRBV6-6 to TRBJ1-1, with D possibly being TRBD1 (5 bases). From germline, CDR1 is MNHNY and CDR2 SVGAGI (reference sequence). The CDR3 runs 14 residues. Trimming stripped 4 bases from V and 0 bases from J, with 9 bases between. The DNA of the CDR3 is TGTGCCAGCAGTTCCGGGACTGTGAACACTGAAGCTTTCTTT. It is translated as CASSSGTVNTEAFF.

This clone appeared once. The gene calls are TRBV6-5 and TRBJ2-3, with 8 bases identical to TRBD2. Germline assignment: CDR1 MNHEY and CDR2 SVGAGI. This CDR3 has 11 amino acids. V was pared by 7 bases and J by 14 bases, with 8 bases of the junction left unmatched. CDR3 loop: CASISSGRMYF. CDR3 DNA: TGTGCCAGCATATCTAGCGGGCGTATGTATTTT.

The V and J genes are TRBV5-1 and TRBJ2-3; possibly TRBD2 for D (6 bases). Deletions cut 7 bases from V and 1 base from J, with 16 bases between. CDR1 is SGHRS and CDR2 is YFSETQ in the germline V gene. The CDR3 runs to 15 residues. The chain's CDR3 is CASRAGGGGTDTQYF. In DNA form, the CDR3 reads TGCGCCAGCCGGGCGGGTGGCGGGGGCACAGATACGCAGTATTTT. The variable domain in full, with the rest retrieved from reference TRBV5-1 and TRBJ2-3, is KAGVTQTPRYLIKTRGQQVTLSCSPISGHRSVSWYQQTPGQGLQFLFEYFSETQRNKGNFPGRFSGRQFSNSRSEMNVSTLELGDSALYLCASRAGGGGTDTQYFGPGTRLTVL.

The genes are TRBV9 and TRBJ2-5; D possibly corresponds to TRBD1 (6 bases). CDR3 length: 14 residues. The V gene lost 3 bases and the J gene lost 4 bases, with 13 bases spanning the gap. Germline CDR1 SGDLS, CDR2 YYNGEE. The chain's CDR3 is CASSGSGVRETQYF. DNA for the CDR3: TGTGCCAGCAGCGGATCAGGGGTTAGAGAGACCCAGTACTTC.

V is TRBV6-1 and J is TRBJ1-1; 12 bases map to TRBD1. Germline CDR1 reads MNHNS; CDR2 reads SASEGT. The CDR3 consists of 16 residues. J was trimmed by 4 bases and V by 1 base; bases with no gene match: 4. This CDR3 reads CASSEGGQGAGTEAFF. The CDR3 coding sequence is TGTGCCAGCAGTGAAGGGGGACAGGGGGCGGGCACTGAAGCTTTCTTT.

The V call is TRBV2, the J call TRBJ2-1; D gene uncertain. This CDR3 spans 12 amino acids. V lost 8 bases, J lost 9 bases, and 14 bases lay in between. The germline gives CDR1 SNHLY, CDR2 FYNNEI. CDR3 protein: CASSREYGEQFF. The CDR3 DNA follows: TGTGCCAGCTCCCGCGAGTATGGTGAGCAGTTCTTC.

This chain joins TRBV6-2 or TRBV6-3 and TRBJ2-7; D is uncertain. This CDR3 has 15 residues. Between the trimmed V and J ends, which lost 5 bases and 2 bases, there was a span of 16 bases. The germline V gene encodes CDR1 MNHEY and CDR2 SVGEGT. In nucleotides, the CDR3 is TGTGCCAGCAGTACCGTAACACCGAATACCTACGAGCAGTACTTC. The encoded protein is CASSTVTPNTYEQYF.

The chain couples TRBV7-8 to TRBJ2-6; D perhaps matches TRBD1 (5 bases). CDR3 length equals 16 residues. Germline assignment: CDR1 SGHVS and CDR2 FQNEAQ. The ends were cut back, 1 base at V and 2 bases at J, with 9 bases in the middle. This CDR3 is CASSLVAGTGANVLTF. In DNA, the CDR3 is TGTGCCAGCAGCTTAGTGGCAGGGACTGGGGCCAACGTCCTGACTTTC.